The following is a TCR beta chain sequence with its context. Antigen specificity is unknown. Peripheral blood genomic DNA, not sorted cells or RNA, was the template. The data were taken from a study of T cell repertoires in aging, cancer and after chemotherapy. Overall study findings and caveats: These repertoire data do not allow conclusions about immunological memory after chemotherapy.

TRB rearrangements spanning V, D and J were amplified using mixed TRB-A/B primers. From the multiplex PCR reads, TCRdb called clonotypes with MiXCR, one entry per CDR3 protein. There are about 13,000 distinct CDR3 sequences in the sample; 25% to 30% occur only once, and approximately 9% lies in the top ten. The V gene lost 3 bases and the J gene lost 8 bases, with 13 bases spanning the gap. CDR3 length: 13 residues. CDR1 and CDR2 (germline): MDHEN, SYDVKM. The chain joins TRBV28 to TRBJ1-2; D is uncertain. The receptor comes from a human donor with a blood cancer. The sequenced sample consisted of blood. CDR3 residues: CASSFEGTQGYTF. The DNA of the CDR3 is TGTGCCAGCAGTTTCGAGGGAACTCAAGGCTACACCTTC.